This record looks at one TCR beta chain sequence and its context. Sequencing was performed with immunoSEQ multiplex PCR; in TCRdb, only in-frame clones are kept and a portion is missing. In the table there are about 50,000 clones, 75% to 90% of which are singletons. This sample stems from a study of memory CD8 T cells in hepatitis C reinfection. Overall study context: A positive HCV RNA test after two negatives ≥60 days apart defined reinfection. Between 12 and 24 weeks after reinfection detection, late samples were drawn.

The V gene's germline CDR1 is SNHLY and CDR2 FYNNEI. CDR3 length: 15 amino acids. With V trimmed by 2 bases and J by 6 bases, 10 bases remained unmatched. Regarding time point: late/post reinfection, 12 to 24 weeks after detection. Sorted cells were sequenced directly ex vivo without any in vitro expansion. The sequenced sample consisted of naive CD8+ T cells sorted from blood. This chain uses TRBV2 with TRBJ2-7; TRBD2 matches at 7 bases. This TCR came from a man between 18 and 35 years old with hepatitis C virus infection. The CDR3 coding sequence is TGTGCCAGCAGTGAAAGCGCTTGGGAGGGTGGCGAGCAGTACTTC. Its translation is CASSESAWEGGEQYF.